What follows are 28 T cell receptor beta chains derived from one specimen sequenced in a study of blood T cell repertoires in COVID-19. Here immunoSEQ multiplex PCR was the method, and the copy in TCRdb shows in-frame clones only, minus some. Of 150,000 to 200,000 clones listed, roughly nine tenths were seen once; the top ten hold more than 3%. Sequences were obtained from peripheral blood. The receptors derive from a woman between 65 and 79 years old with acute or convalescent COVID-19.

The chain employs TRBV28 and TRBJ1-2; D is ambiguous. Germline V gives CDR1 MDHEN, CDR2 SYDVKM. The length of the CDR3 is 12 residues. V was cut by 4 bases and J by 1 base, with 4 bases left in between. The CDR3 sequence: CASSSVNYGYTF. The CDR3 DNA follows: TGTGCCAGCAGTTCAGTTAACTATGGCTACACCTTC.

DNA of the CDR3: TGTGCCAGCTCACCACTACCTAGCGGGAGCGGACAAGAGACCCAGTACTTC. It yields the protein CASSPLPSGSGQETQYF. This rearrangement joins TRBV18 to TRBJ2-5; 10 bases fit TRBD2. Germline trimming cut 1 base from V and 2 bases from J; bases unmatched to any gene: 7. Per the germline V gene, CDR1 is KGHSH and CDR2 is LQKENI. This CDR3 has 17 amino acids.

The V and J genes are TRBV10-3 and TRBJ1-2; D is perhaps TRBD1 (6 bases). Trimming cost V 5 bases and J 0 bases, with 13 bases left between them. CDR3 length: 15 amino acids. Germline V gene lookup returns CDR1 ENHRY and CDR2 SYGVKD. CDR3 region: CAISPKGQSNYGYTF. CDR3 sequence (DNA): TGTGCCATCAGTCCAAAAGGACAGTCTAACTATGGCTACACCTTC.

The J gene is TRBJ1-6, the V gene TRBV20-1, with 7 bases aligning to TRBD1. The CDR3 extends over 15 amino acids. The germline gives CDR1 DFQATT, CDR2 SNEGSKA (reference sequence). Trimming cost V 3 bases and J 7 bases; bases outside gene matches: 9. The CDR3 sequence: CSASLTGTENSPLHF. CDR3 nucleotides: TGCAGTGCTAGTTTGACCGGGACAGAAAATTCACCCCTCCACTTT.

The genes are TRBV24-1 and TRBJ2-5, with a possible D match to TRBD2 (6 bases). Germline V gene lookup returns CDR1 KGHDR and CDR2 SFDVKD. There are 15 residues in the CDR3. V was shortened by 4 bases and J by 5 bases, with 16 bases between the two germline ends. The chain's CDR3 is CATSDRRDRYETQYF. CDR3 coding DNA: TGTGCCACCAGTGACCGGAGGGATAGATACGAGACCCAGTACTTC.

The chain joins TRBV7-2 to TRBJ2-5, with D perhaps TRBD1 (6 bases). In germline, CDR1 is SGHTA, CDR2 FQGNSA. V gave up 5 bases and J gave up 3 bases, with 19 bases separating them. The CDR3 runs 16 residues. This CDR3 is CASSLSSGQGEETQYF. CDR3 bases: TGTGCCAGCAGCCTATCGTCGGGACAAGGAGAAGAGACCCAGTACTTC. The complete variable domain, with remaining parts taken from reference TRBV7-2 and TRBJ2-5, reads GAGVSQSPSNKVTEKGKDVELRCDPISGHTALYWYRQSLGQGLEFLIYFQGNSAPDKSGLPSDRFSAERTGGSVSTLTIQRTQQEDSAVYLCASSLSSGQGEETQYFGPGTRLLVL.

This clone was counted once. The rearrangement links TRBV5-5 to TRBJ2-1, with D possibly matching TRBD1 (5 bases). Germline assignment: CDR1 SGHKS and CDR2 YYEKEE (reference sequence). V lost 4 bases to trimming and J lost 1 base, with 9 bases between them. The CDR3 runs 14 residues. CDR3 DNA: TGTGCCAGCAGCGAGACAGCTTCCTACAATGAGCAGTTCTTC. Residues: CASSETASYNEQFF.

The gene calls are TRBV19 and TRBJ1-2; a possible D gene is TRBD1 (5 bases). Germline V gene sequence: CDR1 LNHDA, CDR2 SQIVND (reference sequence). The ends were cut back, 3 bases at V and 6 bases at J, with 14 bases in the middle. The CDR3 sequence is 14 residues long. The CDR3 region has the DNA TGTGCCAGTAGTATTCGGTCTGGGGGGAATGGCTACACCTTC. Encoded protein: CASSIRSGGNGYTF.

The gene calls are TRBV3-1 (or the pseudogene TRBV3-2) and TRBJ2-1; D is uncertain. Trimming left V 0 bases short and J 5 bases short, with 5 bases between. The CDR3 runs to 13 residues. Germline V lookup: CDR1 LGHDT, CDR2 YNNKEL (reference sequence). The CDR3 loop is CASSQDRDNEQFF. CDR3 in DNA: TGTGCCAGCAGCCAAGATCGGGACAATGAGCAGTTCTTC.

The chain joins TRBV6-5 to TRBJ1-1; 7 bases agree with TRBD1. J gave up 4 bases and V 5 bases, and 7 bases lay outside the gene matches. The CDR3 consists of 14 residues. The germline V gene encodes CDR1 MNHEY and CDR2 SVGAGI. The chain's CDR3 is CASSSSGGPTEAFF. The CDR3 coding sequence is TGTGCCAGCAGTAGTTCAGGGGGTCCCACTGAAGCTTTCTTT.

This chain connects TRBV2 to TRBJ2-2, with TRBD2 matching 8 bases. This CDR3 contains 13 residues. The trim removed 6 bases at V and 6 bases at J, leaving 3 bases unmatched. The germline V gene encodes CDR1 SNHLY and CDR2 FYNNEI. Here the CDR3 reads CASRAGESGELFF. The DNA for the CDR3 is TGTGCCAGCAGAGCGGGGGAGTCCGGGGAGCTGTTTTTT.

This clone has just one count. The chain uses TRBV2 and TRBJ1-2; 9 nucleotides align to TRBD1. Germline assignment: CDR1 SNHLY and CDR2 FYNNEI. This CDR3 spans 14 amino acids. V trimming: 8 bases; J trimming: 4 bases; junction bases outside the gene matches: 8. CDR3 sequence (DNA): TGTGCCAGCTCGGACAGGGGAGGATCCTATGGCTACACCTTC. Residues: CASSDRGGSYGYTF.

The CDR3 protein is CASTQGGNEQFF. In DNA form, the CDR3 reads TGCGCCAGCACGCAGGGCGGCAATGAGCAGTTCTTC. J is TRBJ2-1 and V is TRBV5-1, with D perhaps matching TRBD1 (5 bases). Per the germline V gene, CDR1 is SGHRS and CDR2 is YFSETQ. Trimming pared 6 bases from V and 6 bases from J, leaving 10 bases between. This CDR3 comprises 12 residues.

The CDR3 DNA sequence: TGTGCCACCAGCAGAGAAAACAGGGGGAATGAGCAGTTCTTC. Protein product: CATSRENRGNEQFF. This sequence joins TRBV15 and TRBJ2-1; 8 bases are a match to TRBD1. Germline V CDR1 and CDR2: LNHNV, YYDKDF (reference sequence). This CDR3 comprises 14 residues. The V and J ends lost 0 bases and 7 bases, in that order; junction bases with no gene match: 2.

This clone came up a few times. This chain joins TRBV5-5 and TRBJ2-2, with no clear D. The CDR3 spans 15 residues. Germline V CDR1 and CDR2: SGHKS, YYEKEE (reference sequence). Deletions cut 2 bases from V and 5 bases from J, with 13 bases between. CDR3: CASSFLLTETGELFF. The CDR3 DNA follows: TGTGCCAGCAGCTTTTTATTGACTGAGACCGGGGAGCTGTTTTTT. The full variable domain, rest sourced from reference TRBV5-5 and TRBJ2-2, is DAGVTQSPTHLIKTRGQQVTLRCSPISGHKSVSWYQQVLGQGPQFIFQYYEKEERGRGNFPDRFSARQFPNYSSELNVNALLLGDSALYLCASSFLLTETGELFFGEGSRLTVL.

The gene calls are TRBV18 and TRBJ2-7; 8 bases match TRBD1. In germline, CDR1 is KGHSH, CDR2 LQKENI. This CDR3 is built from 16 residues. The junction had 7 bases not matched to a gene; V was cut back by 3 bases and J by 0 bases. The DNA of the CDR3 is TGTGCCAGCTCACCTTCAGGCAGGGGGCTCTCCTACGAGCAGTACTTC. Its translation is CASSPSGRGLSYEQYF.

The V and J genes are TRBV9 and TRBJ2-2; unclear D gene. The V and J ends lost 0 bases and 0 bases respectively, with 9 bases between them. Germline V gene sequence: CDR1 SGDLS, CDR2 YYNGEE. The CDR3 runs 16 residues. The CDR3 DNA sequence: TGTGCCAGCAGCGTAGGGTCCCTACCGAACACCGGGGAGCTGTTTTTT. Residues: CASSVGSLPNTGELFF.

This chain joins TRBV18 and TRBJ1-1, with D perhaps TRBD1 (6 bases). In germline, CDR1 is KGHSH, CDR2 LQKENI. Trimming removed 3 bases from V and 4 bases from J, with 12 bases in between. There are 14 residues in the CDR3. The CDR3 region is CASSPRTVFTEAFF. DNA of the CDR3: TGTGCCAGCTCACCTCGGACAGTTTTCACTGAAGCTTTCTTT.

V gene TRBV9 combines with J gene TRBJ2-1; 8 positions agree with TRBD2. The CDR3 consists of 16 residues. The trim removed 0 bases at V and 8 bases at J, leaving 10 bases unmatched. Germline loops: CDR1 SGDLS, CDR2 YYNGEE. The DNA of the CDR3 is TGTGCCAGCAGCGTAGGAACGGGAGGGCCGGTAGATGAGCAGTTCTTC. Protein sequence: CASSVGTGGPVDEQFF.

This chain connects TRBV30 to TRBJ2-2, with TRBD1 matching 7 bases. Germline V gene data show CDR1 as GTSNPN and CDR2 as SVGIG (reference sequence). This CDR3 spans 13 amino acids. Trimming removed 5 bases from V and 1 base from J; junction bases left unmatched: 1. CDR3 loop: CAWWTGNTGELFF. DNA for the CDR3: TGTGCCTGGTGGACAGGGAACACCGGGGAGCTGTTTTTT.

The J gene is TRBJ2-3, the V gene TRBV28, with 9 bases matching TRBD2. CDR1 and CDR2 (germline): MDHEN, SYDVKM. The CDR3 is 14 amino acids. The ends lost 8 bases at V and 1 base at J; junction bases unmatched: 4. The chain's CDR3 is CASGLAGGTDTQYF. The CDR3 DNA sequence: TGTGCCAGCGGATTAGCGGGGGGCACAGATACGCAGTATTTT.

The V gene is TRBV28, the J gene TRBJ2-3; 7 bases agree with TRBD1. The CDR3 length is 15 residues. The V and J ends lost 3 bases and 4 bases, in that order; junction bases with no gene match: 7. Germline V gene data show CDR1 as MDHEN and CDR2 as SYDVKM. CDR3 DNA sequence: TGTGCCAGCAGTTTCCGACAGGGCTTTCCAGATACGCAGTATTTT. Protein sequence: CASSFRQGFPDTQYF.

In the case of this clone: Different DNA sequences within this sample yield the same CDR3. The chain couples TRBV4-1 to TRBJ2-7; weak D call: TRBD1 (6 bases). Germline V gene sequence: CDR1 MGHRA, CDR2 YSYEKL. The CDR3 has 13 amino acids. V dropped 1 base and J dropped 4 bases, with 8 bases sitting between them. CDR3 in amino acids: CASSQAQGYEQYF. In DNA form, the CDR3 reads TGCGCCAGCAGCCAAGCCCAGGGGTACGAGCAGTACTTC.

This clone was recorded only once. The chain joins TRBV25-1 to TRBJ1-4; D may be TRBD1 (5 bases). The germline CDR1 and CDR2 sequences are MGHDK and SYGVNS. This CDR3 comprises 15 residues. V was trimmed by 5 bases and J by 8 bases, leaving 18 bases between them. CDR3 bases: TGTGCCAGCAGTTCCAGGGCAGGCTACAAGGAAAAACTGTTTTTT. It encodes CASSSRAGYKEKLFF.

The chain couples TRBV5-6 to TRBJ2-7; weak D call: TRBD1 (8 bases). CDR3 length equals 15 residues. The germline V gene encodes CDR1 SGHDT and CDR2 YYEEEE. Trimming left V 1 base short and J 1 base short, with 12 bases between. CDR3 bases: TGTGCCAGCAGCTTGTACAGGGGGGGATCCTACGAGCAGTACTTC. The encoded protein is CASSLYRGGSYEQYF.

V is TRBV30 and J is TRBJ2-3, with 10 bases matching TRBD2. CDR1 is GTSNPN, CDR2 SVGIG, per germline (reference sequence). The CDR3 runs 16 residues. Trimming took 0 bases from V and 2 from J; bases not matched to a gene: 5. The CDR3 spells CAWSVGLAGVTDTQYF. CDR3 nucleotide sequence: TGTGCCTGGAGTGTCGGGCTAGCGGGAGTCACAGATACGCAGTATTTT.

Here the CDR3 reads CASSLYGGATDTEAFF. CDR3 nucleotide sequence: TGTGCCAGCAGTTTATATGGGGGGGCCACCGACACTGAAGCTTTCTTT. This rearrangement joins TRBV28 to TRBJ1-1; D is possibly TRBD1 (6 bases). Germline CDR1 MDHEN, CDR2 SYDVKM. The V end was cut by 1 base, the J end by 3 bases, with 15 bases between. This CDR3 contains 16 residues.

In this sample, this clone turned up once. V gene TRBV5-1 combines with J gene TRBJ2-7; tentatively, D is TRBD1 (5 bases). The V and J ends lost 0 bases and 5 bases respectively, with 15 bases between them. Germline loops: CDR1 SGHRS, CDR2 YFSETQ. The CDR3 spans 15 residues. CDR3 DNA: TGCGCCAGCAGCTTGGCCATGGCGCAGGGCCACGAGCAGTACTTC. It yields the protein CASSLAMAQGHEQYF.